Below are 11 T cell receptor beta chains sequenced from a single sample in a study of blood T cell repertoires in COVID-19. TCRdb's table, derived via immunoSEQ multiplex PCR, lists solely in-frame clones and lacks some. The sample has 200,000 to 250,000 clones, 85% to 90% seen once. Sequenced: PBMCs or T cells enriched from blood (not recorded which). The receptors originated from a woman between 18 and 29 years old in a cohort exposed to, infected with or recovered from COVID-19 (not recorded which).

The chain uses TRBV7-9 and TRBJ2-3; TRBD2 agrees at 13 bases. The CDR3 is 16 amino acids. From germline, CDR1 is SEHNR and CDR2 FQNEAQ (reference sequence). V lost 3 bases, J lost 1 base, and 1 base stayed unmatched. The CDR3 DNA reads TGTGCCAGCAGCTTCGGACTAGCGGGGGGCACAGATACGCAGTATTTT. This translates into CASSFGLAGGTDTQYF. The whole variable domain, remainder taken from reference TRBV7-9 and TRBJ2-3, is DTGVSQNPRHKITKRGQNVTFRCDPISEHNRLYWYRQTLGQGPEFLTYFQNEAQLEKSRLLSDRFSAERPKGSFSTLEIQRTEQGDSAMYLCASSFGLAGGTDTQYFGPGTRLTVL.

This rearrangement joins TRBV5-5 to TRBJ1-5; D gene ambiguous. CDR3 length: 15 amino acids. Germline V lookup: CDR1 SGHKS, CDR2 YYEKEE (reference sequence). Deletions cut 0 bases from V and 6 bases from J, with 13 bases between. CDR3 sequence: CASSLVYGVSQPQHF. The CDR3 coding sequence is TGTGCCAGCAGCTTGGTGTACGGGGTCAGTCAGCCCCAGCATTTT.

The V and J genes are TRBV5-1 and TRBJ2-3, with TRBD2 matching over 8 bases. Germline lookup yields CDR1 SGHRS and CDR2 YFSETQ. J lost 4 bases, V lost 2 bases, and 6 bases had no gene match. This CDR3 region has 15 residues. CDR3 bases: TGCGCCAGCAGCTTCTCCGGGGGGGCCTCAGATACGCAGTATTTT. As protein: CASSFSGGASDTQYF.

The chain joins TRBV4-1 to TRBJ1-2; D perhaps matches TRBD1 (5 bases). The V and J ends lost 0 bases and 4 bases respectively, with 15 bases between them. Germline V gene sequence: CDR1 MGHRA, CDR2 YSYEKL. CDR3 length equals 16 residues. In nucleotides, the CDR3 is TGCGCCAGCAGCCAAGATCGGGTAGGGGCATCCTATGGCTACACCTTC. Translating gives CASSQDRVGASYGYTF.

J is TRBJ2-1 and V is TRBV6-5; D remains ambiguous. The CDR3 has 12 amino acids. V was pared by 7 bases and J by 9 bases, with 13 bases between. Germline V CDR1 and CDR2: MNHEY, SVGAGI. The CDR3 here is CASTYLDGEQFF. CDR3 DNA: TGTGCCAGCACCTACCTAGACGGTGAGCAGTTCTTC.

This chain's CDR3 is CASSRDRPPNGYGYTF. CDR3 sequence (DNA): TGTGCCAGCAGTAGGGACAGGCCCCCCAACGGCTATGGCTACACCTTC. This rearrangement joins TRBV2 to TRBJ1-2; 8 bases match TRBD1. This CDR3 has 16 residues. Unmatched junction bases numbered 12, after V lost 5 bases and J lost 4 bases. The germline gives CDR1 SNHLY, CDR2 FYNNEI. Drawing the rest from reference TRBV2 and TRBJ1-2, the complete variable domain is EPEVTQTPSHQVTQMGQEVILRCVPISNHLYFYWYRQILGQKVEFLVSFYNNEISEKSEIFDDQFSVERPDGSNFTLKIRSTKLEDSAMYFCASSRDRPPNGYGYTFGSGTRLTVV.

This chain uses TRBV19 with TRBJ2-7; 9 bases fit TRBD2. With V trimmed by 4 bases and J by 0 bases, 4 bases remained unmatched. CDR1 LNHDA and CDR2 SQIVND come from the germline V gene (reference sequence). The CDR3 contains 15 residues. CDR3 in DNA: TGTGCCAGTAGTAGACTAGCGGACTCCTCCTACGAGCAGTACTTC. Translation gives CASSRLADSSYEQYF.

This chain links TRBV3-1 (or the pseudogene TRBV3-2) with TRBJ1-2, with D maybe TRBD1 (5 bases). V lost 4 bases and J 3 bases, leaving 18 bases between the germline ends. The CDR3 extends over 16 amino acids. Germline-derived CDR1 and CDR2 are LGHDT and YNNKEL (reference sequence). The CDR3 DNA reads as TGTGCCAGCAGCCCGGAATCAGGGAGGGTTGACTATGGCTACACCTTC. It specifies CASSPESGRVDYGYTF.

This chain links TRBV5-1 with TRBJ2-1, with 9 bases fitting TRBD2. The length of the CDR3 is 15 residues. Germline V gene data show CDR1 as SGHRS and CDR2 as YFSETQ. With V trimmed by 4 bases and J by 7 bases, 9 bases remained unmatched. Here the CDR3 DNA reads TGCGCCAGCAGCACTAGCGGGTCAGGGGGGAATGAGCAGTTCTTC. As protein: CASSTSGSGGNEQFF.

This chain uses TRBV19 with TRBJ2-1, with 7 bases identical to TRBD1. The CDR3 sequence is 15 residues long. V shed 0 bases and J 5 bases; nucleotides not matched to a gene: 4. The germline V gene has CDR1 LNHDA and CDR2 SQIVND (reference sequence). The CDR3, as DNA: TGTGCCAGTAGTATAGAACAGGGGCTACACAATGAGCAGTTCTTC. Protein: CASSIEQGLHNEQFF.

The J gene is TRBJ2-7, the V gene TRBV19; TRBD2 is a possible D gene (7 bases). V lost 5 bases and J lost 2, with 16 bases in between. This CDR3 region has 15 residues. CDR1 is LNHDA and CDR2 is SQIVND in the germline V gene (reference sequence). CDR3 DNA sequence: TGTGCCAGTAGTGTCTTAGGGGGGGGGACCTACGAGCAGTACTTC. It yields the protein CASSVLGGGTYEQYF.